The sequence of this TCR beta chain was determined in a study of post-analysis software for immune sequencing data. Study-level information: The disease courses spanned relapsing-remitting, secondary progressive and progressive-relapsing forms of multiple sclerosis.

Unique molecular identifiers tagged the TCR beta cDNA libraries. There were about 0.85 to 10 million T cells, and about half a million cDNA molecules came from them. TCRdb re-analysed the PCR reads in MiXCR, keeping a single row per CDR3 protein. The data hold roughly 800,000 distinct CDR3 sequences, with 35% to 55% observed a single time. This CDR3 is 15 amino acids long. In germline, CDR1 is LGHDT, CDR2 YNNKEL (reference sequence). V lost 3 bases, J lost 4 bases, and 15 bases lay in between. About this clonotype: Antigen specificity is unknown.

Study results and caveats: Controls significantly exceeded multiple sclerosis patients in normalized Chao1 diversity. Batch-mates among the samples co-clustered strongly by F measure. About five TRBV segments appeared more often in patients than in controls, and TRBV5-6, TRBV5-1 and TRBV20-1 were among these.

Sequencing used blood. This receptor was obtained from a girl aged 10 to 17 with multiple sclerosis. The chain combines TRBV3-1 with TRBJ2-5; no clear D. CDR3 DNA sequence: TGTGCCAGCAGCCAGCCCGGTTCCGGCCTAGAGACCCAGTACTTC. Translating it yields CASSQPGSGLETQYF.